The 4 T cell receptor beta chains listed next were all sequenced from one sample in a study of siplizumab effects on memory and regulatory T cells. Assay: immunoSEQ multiplex PCR; the TCRdb copy retains only in-frame clones and omits some. The data show about 50,000 clones, with over 90% seen just once and over 15% held by the top ten. Sequenced input: CD8+ T cells sorted from blood. Receptors originate from a human donor in good health.

This clone was detected only once. The rearrangement uses TRBV4-2 and TRBJ2-7; D is ambiguous. V dropped 0 bases and J dropped 7 bases, with 19 bases sitting between them. The length of the CDR3 is 16 residues. From germline, CDR1 is LGHNA and CDR2 YNFKEQ. The CDR3 here is CASSQDFGLDSLEQYF. The CDR3 DNA reads as TGTGCCAGCAGCCAAGATTTTGGGCTAGATTCCTTAGAGCAGTACTTC.

The chain recombines TRBV11-2 with TRBJ2-7, with D perhaps matching TRBD1 or TRBD2 (5 bases each). The V gene lost 10 bases and the J gene lost 9 bases, with 16 bases spanning the gap. The germline CDR1 and CDR2 sequences are SGHAT and FQNNGV. The CDR3 totals 11 residues. In nucleotides, the CDR3 is TGTGCCACCGCCCAATTGGGGGTGCAGTACTTC. Amino acids: CATAQLGVQYF.

The chain combines TRBV18 with TRBJ2-2; tentative D call: TRBD1 (5 bases). V was trimmed by 6 bases and J by 7 bases, leaving 18 bases between them. The CDR3 covers 15 residues. CDR1 and CDR2 from the germline V gene are KGHSH and LQKENI. The CDR3 is CASSPDSLLNGELFF. The CDR3 DNA reads as TGTGCCAGCTCTCCAGACAGCCTTCTCAACGGGGAGCTGTTTTTT.

The chain links TRBV28 to TRBJ1-5; 11 bases line up with TRBD1. Germline V lookup: CDR1 MDHEN, CDR2 SYDVKM. The CDR3 contains 18 residues. V was clipped by 2 bases and J by 0 bases; unmatched bases: 6. The CDR3 protein is CASSLRGTGGFSNQPQHF. The CDR3, as DNA: TGTGCCAGCAGTTTACGAGGGACAGGGGGATTTAGCAATCAGCCCCAGCATTTT.